These 10 T cell receptor beta chains were sequenced from one sample in a study of low-dose radiotherapy and immunotherapy resistance in tumors. Primers used for first-strand cDNA, a TRAV- and TRBV-specific set, covered both alpha and beta chains. It was with a constant-region primer and a V-primer adapter that TCRs were amplified over around 18 PCR cycles. In TCRdb, the reads were re-called with MiXCR into one record per CDR3 protein. The table lists tens of thousands of distinct CDR3 sequences, under 25% of them singletons. Time point in this sample: after trial treatment. Described treatment: LDRT plus nivolumab, ipilimumab, low-dose cyclophosphamide and aspirin (RACIN trial). This material consisted of PBMCs, taken after low-dose radiotherapy plus immunotherapy. These receptors all stem from a female donor with ovarian cancer.

This clonotype occurred many times. The rearrangement uses TRBV4-2 and TRBJ1-6; 8 bases agree with TRBD1. Unmatched junction bases numbered 4, after V lost 1 base and J lost 8 bases. The CDR3 is 15 amino acids. Per the germline V gene, CDR1 is LGHNA and CDR2 is YNFKEQ. The chain's CDR3 is CASSQVGQGDSPLHF. CDR3 nucleotide sequence: TGTGCCAGCAGCCAAGTTGGACAGGGTGATTCACCCCTCCACTTT.

V and J are TRBV24-1 and TRBJ2-5; D is undetermined. Germline CDR1 and CDR2: KGHDR and SFDVKD. The CDR3 loop spans 14 amino acids. V was cut by 4 bases and J by 5 bases, with 13 bases left in between. The CDR3 bases are TGTGCCACCAGTGACCACCGGGCTCCCGAGACCCAGTACTTC. Translated: CATSDHRAPETQYF.

This clonotype was recorded at least ten times. The chain carries TRBV5-4 and TRBJ2-3; 8 bases are shared with TRBD2. From germline, CDR1 is SGHNT and CDR2 YYREEE (reference sequence). This CDR3 is 14 amino acids long. V lost 4 bases to trimming and J lost 4 bases; unmatched junction nucleotides: 5. The CDR3 spells CASSRTSNADTQYF. Written as DNA, the CDR3 is TGTGCCAGCAGCCGGACTAGCAACGCAGATACGCAGTATTTT.

This clonotype occurred a few times. The chain uses TRBV20-1 and TRBJ2-5; 10 bases align to TRBD2. This CDR3 is 18 amino acids long. Trimming at V came to 0 bases and at J to 7 bases, leaving 17 bases not matched to a gene. Germline V gene data show CDR1 as DFQATT and CDR2 as SNEGSKA (reference sequence). CDR3 protein: CSARDLVWGAGGSGTQYF. The CDR3 DNA reads as TGCAGTGCTAGAGATCTGGTTTGGGGAGCGGGAGGGTCAGGGACCCAGTACTTC.

The chain uses TRBV19 and TRBJ2-1, with D perhaps TRBD1 or TRBD2 (5 bases each). The CDR3 sequence is 16 residues long. The germline V and J ends were trimmed by 0 bases and 9 bases, with 18 bases remaining between them. Looked up from germline, CDR1 is LNHDA and CDR2 is SQIVND (reference sequence). CDR3 DNA: TGTGCCAGTAGTATAGATCACAACCCTAGTGGGGGTGAGCAGTTCTTC. It specifies CASSIDHNPSGGEQFF. Supplemented by reference TRBV19 and TRBJ2-1, the full variable domain reads DGGITQSPKYLFRKEGQNVTLSCEQNLNHDAMYWYRQDPGQGLRLIYYSQIVNDFQKGDIAEGYSVSREKKESFPLTVTSAQKNPTAFYLCASSIDHNPSGGEQFFGPGTRLTVL.

At least ten counts were recorded for this clonotype. The rearrangement links TRBV21-1 to TRBJ2-1; TRBD2 is the table's D call and was not checked against the DNA. TRBV21-1 is marked as a pseudogene. There are 14 residues in the CDR3. The CDR3: CASSKELAYNEQFF. In DNA form, the CDR3 reads TGTGCCAGCAGCAAAGAACTAGCGTACAATGAGCAGTTCTTC.

This clonotype has a count of ten or more. V and J are TRBV18 and TRBJ1-5; TRBD1 agrees at 8 bases. J gave up 4 bases and V 3 bases, and 2 bases lay outside the gene matches. The CDR3 is 14 residues long. Germline CDR1 reads KGHSH; CDR2 reads LQKENI. The CDR3 DNA reads as TGTGCCAGCTCACCCAGACAGGGGAATCAGCCCCAGCATTTT. Translation: CASSPRQGNQPQHF.

To note about this clonotype: Given a far larger clone just one base away, this is likely a sequencing read error. The chain couples TRBV6-2 or TRBV6-3 to TRBJ2-7, with TRBD2 matching 8 bases. The V gene end was trimmed by 5 bases and the J gene end by 7 bases; junction bases not matched to a gene: 22. The CDR3 contains 18 residues. CDR1 is MNHEY, CDR2 SVGEGT, per germline. Here the CDR3 DNA reads TGTGCCAGCAGTAGTCCCAACGTTGTAGCGGGGAGCTACAATGAGCAGTACTTC. Protein product: CASSSPNVVAGSYNEQYF.

Ten or more counts support this clonotype. The V and J genes are TRBV11-2 and TRBJ2-7; 9 bases match TRBD1. The CDR3 contains 15 residues. The ends lost 1 base at V and 6 bases at J; junction bases unmatched: 7. Germline loops: CDR1 SGHAT, CDR2 FQNNGV. This chain's CDR3 is CASSLGTGAYGEQYF. The CDR3, as DNA: TGTGCCAGCAGCTTAGGGACAGGGGCATATGGCGAGCAGTACTTC.

This clonotype has at least ten counts. The J gene is TRBJ2-3, the V gene TRBV20-1, with 8 bases fitting TRBD2. CDR1 is DFQATT and CDR2 is SNEGSKA in the germline V gene (reference sequence). Germline trimming cut 2 bases from V and 4 bases from J; bases unmatched to any gene: 5. This CDR3 contains 14 residues. The CDR3 here is CSARLRRGADTQYF. The CDR3 nucleotides are TGCAGTGCTAGACTCCGGCGGGGGGCAGATACGCAGTATTTT.